These T cell receptor beta chains were read from a single sample in a study of T cells in Graves' hyperthyroidism and ophthalmopathy. TCRdb redid the calling of the multiplex PCR reads with MiXCR, one entry per CDR3 protein. The sample holds some 600,000 distinct CDR3 sequences, around 46% seen once. Sequencing was carried out using peripheral blood or thyroid tissue (not recorded which). Receptors originate from a woman aged 18-29 years with Graves' hyperthyroidism. CDR3s include the opening cysteine and the closing phenylalanine or tryptophan. Fields, in order: V gene, clone size, J gene, D gene, CDR3 DNA, CDR3 protein. D genes are given only for firm matches. Not every row has a clone size; where given, it reads once, few, many or a size class.

V gene: TRBV29-1; clone size: -; J gene: TRBJ1-1; D gene: -; CDR3 DNA: TGCAGCGTAGATCAACCCGCAGCCCCATACGGGGGCCCAATGTACGCTGAAGCTTTCTTT; CDR3 protein: CSVDQPAAPYGGPMYAEAFF
V gene: TRBV7-6; clone size: -; J gene: TRBJ2-7; D gene: -; CDR3 DNA: TGTGCCAGCAGCCCGCGGGAAGGCCCCTACGAGCAGTACTTC; CDR3 protein: CASSPREGPYEQYF
V gene: TRBV7-2; clone size: few; J gene: TRBJ1-2; D gene: TRBD1; CDR3 DNA: TGTGCCAGCAGCTTAACAGGGGTAAACTATGGCTACACCTTC; CDR3 protein: CASSLTGVNYGYTF
V gene: TRBV7-2; clone size: -; J gene: TRBJ2-1; D gene: TRBD2; CDR3 DNA: TGTGCCAGCTTTCTAGCGGGGAATGAGCAGTTCTTC; CDR3 protein: CASFLAGNEQFF
V gene: TRBV7-2; clone size: -; J gene: TRBJ1-5; D gene: -; CDR3 DNA: TGTGCCAGCAGCCGTGGCTGGGGTATCGATCAGCCCCAGCATTTT; CDR3 protein: CASSRGWGIDQPQHF
V gene: TRBV6-6; clone size: few; J gene: TRBJ2-2; D gene: -; CDR3 DNA: TGTGCCAGCAGTCCCGTCAAGGTCACCGGGGAGCTGTTTTTT; CDR3 protein: CASSPVKVTGELFF
V gene: TRBV15; clone size: once; J gene: TRBJ1-1; D gene: -; CDR3 DNA: TGTGCCACCAGCAGAAAGAACACTGAAGCTTTCTTT; CDR3 protein: CATSRKNTEAFF
V gene: TRBV5-2; clone size: -; J gene: TRBJ2-5; D gene: -; CDR3 DNA: TGTGCCAGCAGTTTGATAGCGGGAGGTGGGACCCAGTACTTC; CDR3 protein: CASSLIAGGGTQYF
V gene: TRBV2; clone size: -; J gene: TRBJ2-1; D gene: TRBD2; CDR3 DNA: TGTGCCAGCAAGGGACTAGCGGGTCCTGAGCAGTTCTTC; CDR3 protein: CASKGLAGPEQFF
V gene: TRBV25-1; clone size: -; J gene: TRBJ1-4; D gene: TRBD1; CDR3 DNA: TGTGCCAACAGGGGAGAAGAAAAACTGTTTTTT; CDR3 protein: CANRGEEKLFF
V gene: TRBV7-2; clone size: few; J gene: TRBJ2-7; D gene: -; CDR3 DNA: TGTGCCAGCAGAATAGTAAGGGCACCAACCTACGAGCAGTACTTC; CDR3 protein: CASRIVRAPTYEQYF
V gene: TRBV7-2; clone size: -; J gene: TRBJ1-2; D gene: TRBD1; CDR3 DNA: TGTGCCAGCAGCTTCCGGGACAGGGCCACCTATGGCTACACCTTC; CDR3 protein: CASSFRDRATYGYTF
V gene: TRBV6-1; clone size: -; J gene: TRBJ1-1; D gene: TRBD1; CDR3 DNA: TGTGCCAGCAAGACAGGGGGCTCGCCTCGGGGAGCTTTCTTT; CDR3 protein: CASKTGGSPRGAFF
V gene: TRBV2; clone size: -; J gene: TRBJ2-3; D gene: -; CDR3 DNA: TGTGCCAGCACCCCTAGTGAAGCGGCCACAGATACGCAGTATTTT; CDR3 protein: CASTPSEAATDTQYF
V gene: TRBV5-1; clone size: few; J gene: TRBJ2-7; D gene: -; CDR3 DNA: TGCGCCAGCAGCTTTGGGGGAAGCGTTTACGAGCAGTACTTC; CDR3 protein: CASSFGGSVYEQYF
V gene: TRBV7-2; clone size: -; J gene: TRBJ2-5; D gene: -; CDR3 DNA: TGTGCCAGCAGCCAAGCGGAAAGGGCAGAGACCCAGTACTTC; CDR3 protein: CASSQAERAETQYF
V gene: TRBV7-9; clone size: many; J gene: TRBJ2-7; D gene: -; CDR3 DNA: TGTGCCAGCAGCTTAGACAGGGCGGGACCCAACTTC; CDR3 protein: CASSLDRAGPNF
V gene: TRBV2; clone size: -; J gene: TRBJ2-5; D gene: -; CDR3 DNA: TGTGCCATAGCGGACCAAGAGACCCAGTACTTC; CDR3 protein: CAIADQETQYF
V gene: TRBV12-3/TRBV12-4; clone size: few; J gene: TRBJ1-1; D gene: -; CDR3 DNA: TGTGCCAGCAGTTTGACCTCTACAGCGAACACTGAAGCTTTCTTT; CDR3 protein: CASSLTSTANTEAFF
V gene: TRBV7-9; clone size: -; J gene: TRBJ1-2; D gene: TRBD1; CDR3 DNA: TGTGCCAGCAGCCCCCGGGACAGGGGCGACTACACCTTC; CDR3 protein: CASSPRDRGDYTF
V gene: TRBV7-9; clone size: few; J gene: TRBJ2-7; D gene: -; CDR3 DNA: TGCGCCAGCAGCCAAGATGGCAGGCCCACGAACAACGAGCAGTACTTC; CDR3 protein: CASSQDGRPTNNEQYF
V gene: TRBV10-3; clone size: -; J gene: TRBJ2-1; D gene: TRBD1; CDR3 DNA: TGTGCCATCATGGTCCGGGACAGGGATGCCGGTGAGCAGTTCTTC; CDR3 protein: CAIMVRDRDAGEQFF